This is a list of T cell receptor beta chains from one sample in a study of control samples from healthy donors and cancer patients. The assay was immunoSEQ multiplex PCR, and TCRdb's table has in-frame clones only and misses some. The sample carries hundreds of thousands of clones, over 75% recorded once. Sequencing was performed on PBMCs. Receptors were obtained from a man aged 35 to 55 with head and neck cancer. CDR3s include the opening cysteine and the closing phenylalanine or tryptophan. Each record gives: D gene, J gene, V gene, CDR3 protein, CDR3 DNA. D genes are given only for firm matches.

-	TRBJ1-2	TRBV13	CASSSRGSGGFNYGYTF	TGTGCCAGCAGCTCCCGAGGATCGGGGGGGTTCAACTATGGCTACACCTTC
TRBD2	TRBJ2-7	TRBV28	CASRAGGQYEQYF	TGTGCCAGCAGAGCGGGAGGTCAATACGAGCAGTACTTC
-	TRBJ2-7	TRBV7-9	CASSLPVDRTSYEQYF	TGTGCCAGCAGCTTACCCGTTGACAGGACCTCCTACGAGCAGTACTTC
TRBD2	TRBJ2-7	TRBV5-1	CASSLRTSGMVSYEQYF	TGCGCCAGCAGCTTAAGGACTAGCGGGATGGTCTCCTACGAGCAGTACTTC
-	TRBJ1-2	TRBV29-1	CSAGGDATSSDYGYTF	TGCAGCGCTGGGGGGGACGCGACCAGTTCTGACTATGGCTACACCTTC
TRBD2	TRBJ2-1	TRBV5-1	CASSLAGTSGGNEQFF	TGCGCCAGCAGCTTGGCCGGGACTAGCGGCGGCAATGAGCAGTTCTTC
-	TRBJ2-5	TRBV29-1	CSVEAGETQYF	TGCAGCGTTGAGGCGGGAGAGACCCAGTACTTC
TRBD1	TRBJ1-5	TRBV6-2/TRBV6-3	CASSRIGDSSNQPQHF	TGTGCCAGCAGTCGAATTGGGGACAGTTCAAATCAGCCCCAGCATTTT
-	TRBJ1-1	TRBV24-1	CATSDFFNTEAFF	TGTGCCACCAGTGATTTTTTTAACACTGAAGCTTTCTTT
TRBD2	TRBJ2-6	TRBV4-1	CASSQDSGGLTGANVLTF	TGCGCCAGCAGCCAAGATTCGGGGGGGCTAACTGGGGCCAACGTCCTGACTTTC